The 29 T cell receptor beta chains reported below all come from one sample, sequenced in a study of T cell responses to AZD1222 COVID-19 vaccine (dated by TCRdb to about 2021). Sample time point, as interpreted from the label and publication: baseline before first vaccination. The library was generated by the immunoSEQ multiplex PCR assay. Drawn from immuneACCESS, this table holds only the in-frame rearrangements with V and J called that TCRdb kept. Clones are partly lost; checked studies trace under half to an unresolved V gene and leave the rest unexplained. The sample contains over 100,000 clones, roughly nine tenths of them found a single time. The ten largest account for 5.5% to 7% of the sample. This specimen consisted of peripheral blood, obtained on day 0 of AZD1222 vaccination. These receptors all come from an adult in good health.

J is TRBJ1-2 and V is TRBV7-2; D gene ambiguous. The germline V gene encodes CDR1 SGHTA and CDR2 FQGNSA. The CDR3 covers 11 residues. V was clipped by 1 base and J by 5 bases, with 2 bases between them. CDR3 sequence: CASSLEYGYTF. CDR3 DNA sequence: TGTGCCAGCAGCTTAGAATATGGCTACACCTTC.

This clone was seen a few times. The gene calls are TRBV27 and TRBJ2-1, with 7 nucleotides matching TRBD1. The V segment lost 4 bases and the J segment 0 bases; nucleotides outside the gene matches: 3. CDR3 length: 15 residues. Germline V gene data show CDR1 as MNHEY and CDR2 as SMNVEV (reference sequence). CDR3 loop: CASSSRDSSYNEQFF. The CDR3 coding sequence is TGTGCCAGCAGTTCCCGGGACAGCTCCTACAATGAGCAGTTCTTC.

This chain joins TRBV5-6 and TRBJ1-3, with 7 nucleotides matching TRBD1. V shed 2 bases and J 8 bases; nucleotides not matched to a gene: 4. There are 13 residues in the CDR3. CDR1 is SGHDT, CDR2 YYEEEE, per germline. DNA for the CDR3: TGTGCCAGCAGCTTTACAGGGGCTGACACCATATATTTT. It codes for CASSFTGADTIYF.

V is TRBV14 and J is TRBJ1-2; D remains ambiguous. The CDR3 runs to 15 residues. Per the germline V gene, CDR1 is SGHDN and CDR2 is FVKESK. V lost 1 base to trimming and J lost 4 bases, with 13 bases between them. CDR3 coding DNA: TGTGCCAGCAGCCAAGTACCGGGGAGTCCCTATGGCTACACCTTC. Its translation: CASSQVPGSPYGYTF.

This rearrangement joins TRBV3-1 (or the pseudogene TRBV3-2) to TRBJ2-7; D remains unclear. From germline, CDR1 is LGHDT and CDR2 YNNKEL (reference sequence). With 1 base removed from V and 6 bases from J, the gap between germline ends came to 10 bases. The length of the CDR3 is 13 residues. CDR3 coding DNA: TGTGCCAGCAGCCAAGGACAACCTGTCGAGCAGTACTTC. It codes for CASSQGQPVEQYF.

This clone is a singleton in its sample. The rearrangement uses TRBV14 and TRBJ1-2; tentatively, D is TRBD1 (6 bases). Trimming stripped 2 bases from V and 7 bases from J, with 20 bases between. Germline V gene sequence: CDR1 SGHDN, CDR2 FVKESK. This CDR3 has 16 amino acids. The CDR3 loop reads CASSQTGTRSVVGYTF. As DNA, the CDR3 is TGTGCCAGCAGCCAAACAGGGACCCGTAGTGTGGTTGGCTACACCTTC.

J is TRBJ2-2 and V is TRBV7-6; a possible D gene is TRBD1 (5 bases). The germline V gene has CDR1 SGHVS and CDR2 FNYEAQ. CDR3 length: 15 residues. Trimming removed 6 bases at V and 1 base at J, with 12 bases between. Here the CDR3 DNA reads TGTGCCAGCAGGCCCTCAACAGGGAACACCGGGGAGCTGTTTTTT. This translates into CASRPSTGNTGELFF.

The rearrangement uses TRBV6-6 and TRBJ1-4; a possible D gene is TRBD1 (5 bases). This CDR3 region has 14 residues. Germline CDR1 is MNHNY and CDR2 is SVGAGI (reference sequence). With 4 bases removed from V and 7 bases from J, the gap between germline ends came to 13 bases. Written as DNA, the CDR3 is TGTGCCAGCAGTTGGGTAGGGACGAGTGAAAAACTGTTTTTT. Its protein product is CASSWVGTSEKLFF.

Here the CDR3 DNA reads TGTGCCATCAGTGAGTCTGTATCTGGGGGCACTGAAGCTTTCTTT. Amino acid sequence: CAISESVSGGTEAFF. The chain couples TRBV10-3 to TRBJ1-1, with a possible D match to TRBD1 (5 bases). The germline CDR1 and CDR2 sequences are ENHRY and SYGVKD. V was trimmed by 0 bases and J by 4 bases, leaving 12 bases between them. CDR3 length: 15 residues.

The J gene is TRBJ2-5, the V gene TRBV5-4, with 7 bases aligning to TRBD1. The germline gives CDR1 SGHNT, CDR2 YYREEE (reference sequence). This CDR3 region has 15 residues. V lost 3 bases to trimming and J lost 3 bases; unmatched junction nucleotides: 8. CDR3 DNA sequence: TGTGCCAGCAGCTCAATGCGACAGGGAAAAGAGACCCAGTACTTC. Residues: CASSSMRQGKETQYF.

This chain connects TRBV19 to TRBJ2-2, with 10 bases aligning to TRBD1. V lost 3 bases and J lost 5; bases outside the gene matches: 0. The CDR3 contains 14 residues. Germline CDR1 is LNHDA and CDR2 is SQIVND (reference sequence). For the CDR3, the DNA is TGTGCCAGTAGTATGGACAGGGGGACCGGGGAGCTGTTTTTT. Its translation is CASSMDRGTGELFF.

The chain recombines TRBV2 with TRBJ1-2; D unresolved. Per germline, CDR1 SNHLY and CDR2 FYNNEI. V lost 6 bases, J lost 7 bases, and 12 bases lay in between. The CDR3 has 12 amino acids. CDR3 bases: TGTGCCAGCAGGAGGACGGGCACTGGCTACACCTTC. It encodes CASRRTGTGYTF. Based on the CDR3 plus reference TRBV2 and TRBJ1-2, the full variable domain is EPEVTQTPSHQVTQMGQEVILRCVPISNHLYFYWYRQILGQKVEFLVSFYNNEISEKSEIFDDQFSVERPDGSNFTLKIRSTKLEDSAMYFCASRRTGTGYTFGSGTRLTVV.

The chain is built from TRBV12-3 or TRBV12-4 and TRBJ2-7; weak D call: TRBD2 (6 bases). The length of the CDR3 is 13 residues. Trimming pared 6 bases from V and 2 bases from J, leaving 11 bases between. CDR3 nucleotides: TGTGCCAGCAGAAACGGGGGAGCCTACGAGCAGTACTTC. Translating it yields CASRNGGAYEQYF.

The chain has TRBV30 and TRBJ1-6; TRBD1 is a possible D gene (6 bases). Trimming removed 2 bases at V and 14 bases at J, with 22 bases between. CDR1 and CDR2 (germline): GTSNPN, SVGIG (reference sequence). The CDR3 length is 15 residues. The CDR3 protein is CAWSTRDIYGGSLHF. CDR3 in DNA: TGTGCCTGGAGTACCCGGGACATATACGGGGGGTCCCTCCACTTT.

The chain has TRBV4-2 and TRBJ1-5; 7 nucleotides align to TRBD1. V shed 0 bases and J 4 bases; nucleotides not matched to a gene: 6. From germline, CDR1 is LGHNA and CDR2 YNFKEQ. The CDR3 length is 16 residues. The CDR3 DNA follows: TGTGCCAGCAGCCAAGATGGGGACAGCGGGAATCAGCCCCAGCATTTT. It encodes CASSQDGDSGNQPQHF.

This chain joins TRBV7-8 and TRBJ1-1; D remains unclear. V was clipped by 5 bases and J by 5 bases, with 12 bases between them. The V gene's germline CDR1 is SGHVS and CDR2 FQNEAQ. The CDR3 runs 13 residues. CDR3: CASSLNTGTEAFF. For the CDR3, the DNA is TGTGCCAGCAGCCTCAACACGGGGACTGAAGCTTTCTTT.

The chain combines TRBV4-2 with TRBJ2-6; D not certain. Trimming took off 0 bases at V and 2 bases at J, with 2 bases between the two ends. Germline V CDR1 and CDR2: LGHNA, YNFKEQ. The CDR3 has 14 amino acids. The CDR3 DNA reads TGTGCCAGCAGCCAAGAGCCTGGGGCCAACGTCCTGACTTTC. It translates to CASSQEPGANVLTF.

J is TRBJ2-2 and V is TRBV5-1; the match to TRBD2 covers 7 bases. After removal of 0 bases from V and 6 bases from J, the junction contained 5 bases not matched to a gene. The CDR3 sequence is 15 residues long. The germline gives CDR1 SGHRS, CDR2 YFSETQ. This chain's CDR3 is CASSLEGTNAGELFF. CDR3 bases: TGCGCCAGCAGCTTGGAGGGGACTAATGCCGGGGAGCTGTTTTTT.

This chain links TRBV18 with TRBJ1-5; tentative D call: TRBD1 (6 bases). The germline CDR1 and CDR2 sequences are KGHSH and LQKENI. CDR3 length: 14 residues. V was pared by 6 bases and J by 8 bases, with 17 bases between. CDR3 amino acids: CASSLDRSSEPQHF. The CDR3, as DNA: TGTGCCAGCTCCCTTGACAGGTCCTCTGAGCCCCAGCATTTT.

V and J are TRBV12-3 or TRBV12-4 and TRBJ1-5, with a tentative D call TRBD1 (6 bases). The CDR3 length is 13 residues. Trimming took 3 bases from V and 6 from J, leaving 9 bases between them. CDR3 amino acids: CASSLGAPQPQHF. The DNA of the CDR3 is TGTGCCAGCAGTTTGGGGGCCCCTCAGCCCCAGCATTTT.

This chain links TRBV10-3 with TRBJ2-1; 7 bases match TRBD1. This CDR3 is built from 17 residues. J gave up 1 base and V 7 bases, and 13 bases lay outside the gene matches. Germline V gives CDR1 ENHRY, CDR2 SYGVKD. DNA for the CDR3: TGTGCCATCACCGGCACTTCGGGGACAGAGTCCTACAATGAGCAGTTCTTC. Its protein product is CAITGTSGTESYNEQFF.

The chain links TRBV4-3 to TRBJ1-4; 7 bases match TRBD1. Germline trimming cut 0 bases from V and 8 bases from J; bases unmatched to any gene: 9. The CDR3 has 16 residues. Germline values: CDR1 LGHNA, CDR2 YSLEER. This CDR3 is CASSQEIGRGREKLFF. CDR3 DNA sequence: TGCGCCAGCAGCCAAGAGATAGGTAGGGGGCGAGAAAAACTGTTTTTT.

The chain employs TRBV30 and TRBJ1-5; D uncertain. Between the trimmed V and J ends, which lost 3 bases and 5 bases, there was a span of 11 bases. The CDR3 covers 13 residues. Germline lookup yields CDR1 GTSNPN and CDR2 SVGIG (reference sequence). The CDR3 DNA reads as TGTGCCTGGAGGTACGGGGATGATCAGCCCCAGCATTTT. Translation gives CAWRYGDDQPQHF.

The J gene is TRBJ2-3, the V gene TRBV9; tentatively, D is TRBD1 (6 bases). CDR3 length: 15 amino acids. Looked up from germline, CDR1 is SGDLS and CDR2 is YYNGEE. V dropped 0 bases and J dropped 5 bases, with 13 bases sitting between them. The CDR3 loop reads CASSVVGAAGDTQYF. CDR3 DNA sequence: TGTGCCAGCAGCGTAGTGGGGGCGGCGGGAGATACGCAGTATTTT. The full variable domain, its missing parts supplied by reference TRBV9 and TRBJ2-3, is DSGVTQTPKHLITATGQRVTLRCSPRSGDLSVYWYQQSLDQGLQFLIQYYNGEERAKGNILERFSAQQFPDLHSELNLSSLELGDSALYFCASSVVGAAGDTQYFGPGTRLTVL.

V is TRBV10-1 and J is TRBJ2-1, with TRBD2 matching 8 bases. Germline V gene lookup returns CDR1 WNHNN and CDR2 SYGVQD (reference sequence). This CDR3 spans 13 amino acids. Trimming cost V 11 bases and J 10 bases; bases outside gene matches: 13. CDR3 amino acids: CASGAGGAGEQFF. CDR3 sequence (DNA): TGCGCCTCCGGGGCCGGGGGGGCCGGGGAGCAGTTCTTC.

The DNA of the CDR3 is TGTGCCAGCAGTTACTCGAGCAGCACAGATACGCAGTATTTT. This gives the protein CASSYSSSTDTQYF. V is TRBV6-5 and J is TRBJ2-3; D is uncertain. The germline V and J ends were trimmed by 0 bases and 0 bases, with 4 bases remaining between them. The CDR3 is 14 residues long. Germline lookup yields CDR1 MNHEY and CDR2 SVGAGI.

This chain joins TRBV5-4 and TRBJ2-1; unclear D gene. CDR3 length: 13 amino acids. Trimming left V 4 bases short and J 5 bases short, with 10 bases between. Germline assignment: CDR1 SGHNT and CDR2 YYREEE (reference sequence). CDR3 loop: CASSNPLDNEQFF. CDR3 in DNA: TGTGCCAGCAGCAACCCTCTCGACAATGAGCAGTTCTTC.

The chain links TRBV12-3 or TRBV12-4 to TRBJ2-7, with D hard to call. This CDR3 region has 13 residues. The V end lost 1 base, the J end lost 5 bases, and 9 bases lay between the germline ends. CDR3 nucleotide sequence: TGTGCCAGCAGTTTAGGGCTCGTCCACGAGCAGTACTTC. This translates into CASSLGLVHEQYF.

The chain is built from TRBV30 and TRBJ2-6; tentative D call: TRBD2 (6 bases). This CDR3 has 15 residues. The V end lost 5 bases, the J end lost 2 bases, and 13 bases lay between the germline ends. Germline V gene lookup returns CDR1 GTSNPN and CDR2 SVGIG (reference sequence). CDR3 in amino acids: CAWGGSWAGANVLTF. DNA of the CDR3: TGTGCCTGGGGGGGGTCATGGGCTGGGGCCAACGTCCTGACTTTC.